The 32 T cell receptor beta chains below all came from one sample that was sequenced in a study of cytomegalovirus exposure and HLA in healthy donors. The PCR made use of 60 Vbeta and 13 Jbeta primers. TCRdb keeps only in-frame clones here, not all; method: immunoSEQ multiplex PCR. Of approximately 76,000 clones in the sample, roughly 85% were seen once. The material sequenced was PBMCs. The receptors were sampled from a young man in good health and CMV-seronegative.

The rearrangement joins TRBV10-3 to TRBJ2-5; 9 bases are shared with TRBD2. V dropped 3 bases and J dropped 5; count of bases not matched to a gene: 16. The CDR3 runs 18 residues. Germline lookup yields CDR1 ENHRY and CDR2 SYGVKD. The DNA of the CDR3 is TGTGCCATCAGTGACCGGGACACCCGGACTAGCGAGTTGGAGACCCAGTACTTC. Its protein product is CAISDRDTRTSELETQYF.

The V call is TRBV11-1, the J call TRBJ1-2; D remains ambiguous. CDR3 length: 12 residues. With 5 bases removed from V and 5 bases from J, the gap between germline ends came to 9 bases. The germline CDR1 and CDR2 sequences are SGHAT and FQDESV (reference sequence). The CDR3 sequence: CASSGSGYGYTF. The CDR3 nucleotides are TGTGCCAGCAGCGGCTCCGGGTATGGCTACACCTTC.

This clone was recorded a few times. This chain connects TRBV30 to TRBJ1-2, with D unclear. Trimming took 4 bases from V and 4 from J, leaving 10 bases between them. Germline V gene sequence: CDR1 GTSNPN, CDR2 SVGIG (reference sequence). The CDR3 has 12 amino acids. Here the CDR3 DNA reads TGTGCCTGGAAAGGAGAAAGCTATGGCTACACCTTC. This codes for CAWKGESYGYTF. The full variable domain, in which reference TRBV30 and TRBJ1-2 provide the parts outside the CDR3, is SQTIHQWPATLVQPVGSPLSLECTVEGTSNPNLYWYRQAAGRGLQLLFYSVGIGQISSEVPQNLSASRPQDRQFILSSKKLLLSDSGFYLCAWKGESYGYTFGSGTRLTVV.

In this sample, this clone turned up a few times. The chain links TRBV6-5 to TRBJ1-3; D remains unclear. The CDR3 totals 16 residues. V was shortened by 0 bases and J by 2 bases, with 11 bases between the two germline ends. From germline, CDR1 is MNHEY and CDR2 SVGAGI. The DNA of the CDR3 is TGTGCCAGCAGTTACTCGGGCGGGATCCCTGGAAACACCATATATTTT. Translating it yields CASSYSGGIPGNTIYF.

The chain employs TRBV28 and TRBJ1-3, with a tentative D call TRBD1 (5 bases). From germline, CDR1 is MDHEN and CDR2 SYDVKM. Deletions cut 2 bases from V and 4 bases from J, with 9 bases between. The CDR3 length is 14 residues. The DNA for the CDR3 is TGTGCCAGCAGTTTACTAGGGGCCGGAAACACCATATATTTT. The encoded protein is CASSLLGAGNTIYF.

This clone was counted only a few times. The chain joins TRBV7-8 to TRBJ1-5; perhaps TRBD1 as D (5 bases). The CDR3 totals 15 residues. Deletions cut 6 bases from V and 3 bases from J, with 15 bases between. CDR1 and CDR2 from the germline V gene are SGHVS and FQNEAQ. The CDR3 coding sequence is TGTGCCAGCAGTGGACACAGGTCCCTCAATCAGCCCCAGCATTTT. Its protein product is CASSGHRSLNQPQHF. Full variable domain (missing parts from reference TRBV7-8 and TRBJ1-5): GAGVSQSPRYKVAKRGQDVALRCDPISGHVSLFWYQQALGQGPEFLTYFQNEAQLDKSGLPSDRFFAERPEGSVSTLKIQRTQQEDSAVYLCASSGHRSLNQPQHFGDGTRLSIL.

The rearrangement uses TRBV28 and TRBJ1-4; the match to TRBD1 covers 7 bases. CDR3 size: 14 residues. V lost 1 base and J lost 4; bases outside the gene matches: 0. Per germline, CDR1 MDHEN and CDR2 SYDVKM. The CDR3 DNA reads TGTGCCAGCAGTTTATCAGGGGGTAATGAAAAACTGTTTTTT. This translates into CASSLSGGNEKLFF.

This clone was found a few times. The V and J genes are TRBV4-1 and TRBJ2-6, with TRBD2 matching 7 bases. Germline-derived CDR1 and CDR2 are MGHRA and YSYEKL. The ends lost 0 bases at V and 3 bases at J; junction bases unmatched: 11. This CDR3 comprises 19 residues. This chain's CDR3 is CASSQEGRGGAVGANVLTF. The CDR3, as DNA: TGCGCCAGCAGCCAAGAAGGGCGCGGGGGAGCGGTTGGGGCCAACGTCCTGACTTTC.

Only a few counts were recorded for this clone. The chain employs TRBV5-1 and TRBJ2-2; D ambiguous. Trimming stripped 4 bases from V and 2 bases from J, with 9 bases between. The CDR3 spans 14 residues. Germline CDR1 SGHRS, CDR2 YFSETQ. Here the CDR3 DNA reads TGCGCCAGCAGCCCCGCTAGTAACACCGGGGAGCTGTTTTTT. Translating it yields CASSPASNTGELFF.

V is TRBV29-1 and J is TRBJ2-2, with D hard to call. V shed 5 bases and J shed 1 base, with 2 bases lying between them. The CDR3 is 11 amino acids. The germline gives CDR1 SQVTM, CDR2 ANQGSEA. The CDR3 here is CSVQNTGELFF. In nucleotides, the CDR3 is TGCAGCGTTCAGAACACCGGGGAGCTGTTTTTT.

The chain recombines TRBV27 with TRBJ1-4, with 7 bases that match TRBD1. This CDR3 comprises 15 residues. J lost 3 bases, V lost 6 bases, and 7 bases had no gene match. From germline, CDR1 is MNHEY and CDR2 SMNVEV (reference sequence). CDR3 coding DNA: TGTGCCAGCAGGCAATGGGACAGACCTAATGAAAAACTGTTTTTT. It translates to CASRQWDRPNEKLFF.

The chain has TRBV6-1 and TRBJ2-7, with 7 bases aligning to TRBD1. Germline values: CDR1 MNHNS, CDR2 SASEGT. The J segment lost 0 bases and the V segment lost 6 bases, leaving 8 bases of the junction unmatched. The CDR3 sequence is 15 residues long. CDR3 in amino acids: CASRRSTGDSYEQYF. The DNA for the CDR3 is TGTGCCAGCAGGAGAAGCACAGGGGACTCCTACGAGCAGTACTTC.

This clone was counted once. This rearrangement joins TRBV7-2 to TRBJ1-5; TRBD1 might be the D (6 bases). This CDR3 region has 13 residues. Germline V gene lookup returns CDR1 SGHTA and CDR2 FQGNSA. V was shortened by 4 bases and J by 7 bases, with 11 bases between the two germline ends. This CDR3 is CASSSRGGQPQHF. CDR3 DNA sequence: TGTGCCAGCAGCTCTAGGGGGGGACAGCCCCAGCATTTT.

J is TRBJ2-3 and V is TRBV5-4; 9 bases line up with TRBD2. Per the germline V gene, CDR1 is SGHNT and CDR2 is YYREEE (reference sequence). The CDR3 runs 15 residues. The V segment lost 0 bases and the J segment 6 bases; nucleotides outside the gene matches: 5. The CDR3 coding sequence is TGTGCCAGCAGCTTGGCCGGGACTAGCAGGGATACGCAGTATTTT. Translating it yields CASSLAGTSRDTQYF.

The chain uses TRBV14 and TRBJ2-3; D ambiguous. Germline CDR1 is SGHDN and CDR2 is FVKESK. CDR3 length: 13 residues. V lost 1 base to trimming and J lost 6 bases, with 8 bases between them. CDR3 DNA: TGTGCCAGCAGCCAAGGGATGGGCGATACGCAGTATTTT. Amino acids: CASSQGMGDTQYF.

The chain joins TRBV5-4 to TRBJ1-2; D uncertain. The CDR3 totals 13 residues. V gave up 4 bases and J gave up 5 bases, with 12 bases separating them. CDR1 and CDR2 from the germline V gene are SGHNT and YYREEE (reference sequence). CDR3 DNA sequence: TGTGCCAGCAGCCCCTTCGACATTTATGGCTACACCTTC. Translation: CASSPFDIYGYTF.

Points on this clone: The junction does not match germline at one end; this may be a read error. V is TRBV5-3 and J is TRBJ1-1; TRBD1 aligns across 8 bases. TRBV5-3 is reported as an ORF; its role is uncertain. This CDR3 comprises 16 residues. The CDR3 DNA reads as TGCGCCAGAAGCCCCCGGGGCCAGGGGGCCCACACTGAAGCTTTCTTT. Protein sequence: CARSPRGQGAHTEAFF.

This clone came up once. The chain couples TRBV6-5 to TRBJ2-2, with TRBD1 identical over 7 bases. Trimming at V came to 6 bases and at J to 3 bases, leaving 4 bases not matched to a gene. Per the germline V gene, CDR1 is MNHEY and CDR2 is SVGAGI. CDR3 length: 14 amino acids. DNA for the CDR3: TGTGCCAGCAGGAGGGGGCGAGACACCGGGGAGCTGTTTTTT. Encoded protein: CASRRGRDTGELFF.

This chain uses TRBV28 with TRBJ1-2, with D hard to call. This CDR3 has 14 amino acids. Trimming stripped 0 bases from V and 4 bases from J, with 9 bases between. Germline CDR1 reads MDHEN; CDR2 reads SYDVKM. The CDR3 loop is CASSLWQARYGYTF. In nucleotides, the CDR3 is TGTGCCAGCAGTTTATGGCAGGCCCGCTATGGCTACACCTTC.

This clone was observed a handful of times. The CDR3 loop is CASSQTITGEKLFF. In DNA, the CDR3 is TGTGCCAGCAGTCAAACTATAACTGGAGAAAAACTGTTTTTT. The rearrangement links TRBV25-1 to TRBJ1-4; D gene uncertain. V lost 5 bases and J 8 bases, leaving 15 bases between the germline ends. Looked up from germline, CDR1 is MGHDK and CDR2 is SYGVNS. This CDR3 has 14 residues.

The V call is TRBV19, the J call TRBJ2-1, with 12 bases lining up with TRBD2. Germline CDR1 is LNHDA and CDR2 is SQIVND (reference sequence). The ends lost 4 bases at V and 3 bases at J; junction bases unmatched: 7. CDR3 length: 17 residues. The CDR3 bases are TGTGCCAGTAGTAACCCCAAACTAGCGGGGGGCTACAATGAGCAGTTCTTC. Translating it yields CASSNPKLAGGYNEQFF. Using reference TRBV19 and TRBJ2-1 for the parts outside the CDR3, the full variable domain is DGGITQSPKYLFRKEGQNVTLSCEQNLNHDAMYWYRQDPGQGLRLIYYSQIVNDFQKGDIAEGYSVSREKKESFPLTVTSAQKNPTAFYLCASSNPKLAGGYNEQFFGPGTRLTVL.

The rearrangement links TRBV28 to TRBJ2-4, with TRBD1 as a possible D gene (5 bases). Germline lookup yields CDR1 MDHEN and CDR2 SYDVKM. V shed 0 bases and J shed 0 bases, with 9 bases lying between them. This CDR3 is built from 16 residues. The DNA of the CDR3 is TGTGCCAGCAGTTTATGGGGCCAGGGAGCCAAAAACATTCAGTACTTC. It yields the protein CASSLWGQGAKNIQYF.

The chain is built from TRBV25-1 and TRBJ2-3; possibly TRBD2 for D (6 bases). Germline CDR1 and CDR2: MGHDK and SYGVNS. V dropped 4 bases and J dropped 0 bases, with 8 bases sitting between them. The CDR3 contains 14 residues. CDR3 sequence (DNA): TGTGCCAGCAGTGGACTAGTAAGCACAGATACGCAGTATTTT. Protein product: CASSGLVSTDTQYF. Supplemented by reference TRBV25-1 and TRBJ2-3, the full variable domain reads EADIYQTPRYLVIGTGKKITLECSQTMGHDKMYWYQQDPGMELHLIHYSYGVNSTEKGDLSSESTVSRIRTEHFPLTLESARPSHTSQYLCASSGLVSTDTQYFGPGTRLTVL.

This rearrangement joins TRBV10-3 to TRBJ2-2; a possible D gene is TRBD2 (5 bases). The V gene lost 0 bases and the J gene lost 8 bases, with 10 bases spanning the gap. Germline CDR1 and CDR2: ENHRY and SYGVKD. CDR3 length: 14 amino acids. The CDR3 sequence: CAISESMGVGELFF. In DNA form, the CDR3 reads TGTGCCATCAGTGAGTCGATGGGAGTAGGGGAGCTGTTTTTT.

With regard to this clone: Germline is not matched at one junction end, which may reflect a read error. V usage is TRBV7-7 and J usage is TRBJ2-3; tentatively, D is TRBD1 (6 bases). The germline CDR1 and CDR2 sequences are SSHAT and FNYEAQ (reference sequence). The CDR3 runs 15 residues. The CDR3 sequence is CASSRGQSSTDTQYF. Written as DNA, the CDR3 is TGTGCTAGCAGCCGAGGACAGTCTAGCACAGATACGCAGTATTTT.

Remarks on this clone: At one of its ends the junction is not consistent with the germline gene, which may arise from a read error. The J gene is TRBJ1-2, the V gene TRBV5-1; D is unclear. The CDR3 totals 13 residues. Germline CDR1 and CDR2: SGHRS and YFSETQ. The CDR3 loop is CASSSEPGGGYPF. In nucleotides, the CDR3 is TGCGCCAGCAGCTCCGAACCCGGAGGTGGCTACCCCTTC.

This clone was picked up many times. This rearrangement joins TRBV7-2 to TRBJ2-7, with D maybe TRBD1 (6 bases). CDR3 size: 15 residues. Germline V gene sequence: CDR1 SGHTA, CDR2 FQGNSA. The V and J ends lost 3 bases and 7 bases respectively, with 19 bases between them. The chain's CDR3 is CASSLDSLPLREQYF. CDR3 coding DNA: TGTGCCAGCAGCTTGGACAGCTTACCCCTACGGGAGCAGTACTTC.

A few counts support this clone. V and J are TRBV2 and TRBJ1-1; no definite D call. Germline lookup yields CDR1 SNHLY and CDR2 FYNNEI. CDR3 length equals 13 residues. Deletions cut 6 bases from V and 6 bases from J, with 14 bases between. The CDR3 DNA follows: TGTGCCAGCAGCACGGAACGGAGGGCTGAAGCTTTCTTT. Protein sequence: CASSTERRAEAFF.

The chain combines TRBV27 with TRBJ2-1; 9 bases match TRBD1. Trimming removed 5 bases from V and 9 bases from J; junction bases left unmatched: 8. CDR3 length: 14 residues. CDR1 is MNHEY and CDR2 is SMNVEV in the germline V gene (reference sequence). The CDR3 spells CASSLGTGKGEQFF. The CDR3 DNA reads TGTGCCAGCAGTCTCGGGACAGGGAAAGGTGAGCAGTTCTTC.

The chain is built from TRBV27 and TRBJ2-5; D may be TRBD2 (5 bases). This CDR3 is 13 amino acids long. V shed 2 bases and J shed 5 bases, with 9 bases lying between them. From germline, CDR1 is MNHEY and CDR2 SMNVEV (reference sequence). The CDR3 sequence is CASSLLRDETQYF. CDR3 nucleotide sequence: TGTGCCAGCAGTTTACTGAGGGATGAGACCCAGTACTTC.

Here the CDR3 DNA reads TGTGCCAGCAGTGGGGGCTCCGGGTCCGGGGAGCTGTTTTTT. Translating gives CASSGGSGSGELFF. V usage is TRBV6-4 and J usage is TRBJ2-2; tentative D call: TRBD1 (5 bases). CDR3 length: 14 residues. The ends were cut back, 4 bases at V and 6 bases at J, with 12 bases in the middle. The V gene's germline CDR1 is MRHNA and CDR2 SNTAGT.

The chain joins TRBV4-1 to TRBJ2-1; 10 bases line up with TRBD2. The V gene's germline CDR1 is MGHRA and CDR2 YSYEKL. V lost 1 base and J lost 9; bases outside the gene matches: 9. The length of the CDR3 is 16 residues. The CDR3 sequence is CASSQGVSGGAGEQFF. The CDR3 DNA reads TGCGCCAGCAGCCAAGGAGTGAGCGGGGGGGCCGGTGAGCAGTTCTTC.